This entry concerns a single T cell receptor beta chain. The CDR3 totals 12 residues. V shed 3 bases and J shed 4 bases, with 9 bases lying between them. Germline CDR1 reads SQVTM; CDR2 reads ANQGSEA. Selected positively for CCR7 and CD45RO-negative, naive CD8 cells excluded terminally differentiated effector memory CD45RA+ cells. The data are from a study of shared clonotypes between healthy human individuals. In the study overall: The study drew on a couple of women and three men aged 18 to 49 as donors. Each donor's CD4 naive and CD4 memory cells filled three plates apiece, CD8 naive two, and CD8 memory one.

Measured with immunoSEQ multiplex PCR; TCRdb has only the in-frame clones, and not every one. Counted here are about 2,100,000 clones, 93% occurring once; the ten biggest clones make up 1.5% to 2%. This chain joins TRBV29-1 and TRBJ1-2; possible D gene TRBD1, 5 bases. The material sequenced was naive CD8+ T cells from PBMCs. The TCR comes from a man between 18 and 35 years old in good health. Some clones in this sample may be carry-over from other donors' samples. For the CDR3, the DNA is TGCAGCGTTGATGGGGACGGCTATGGCTACACCTTC. Protein: CSVDGDGYGYTF.